The present entry profiles one T cell receptor beta chain with its context. Its antigen is still unknown. This record belongs to a study of regulatory dendritic cells for organ transplantation. General study points: Naive CD4+ and CD8+ repertoires were highly diverse; memory CD8+ was most oligoclonal. Of resting T cell subsets, memory CD8+ had the most alloreactive clonotypes. Memory CD8+ clonal expansion seemed more limited with regulatory than mature dendritic cells.

From germline, CDR1 is ENHRY and CDR2 SYGVKD. The CDR3 is 15 residues long. J lost 1 base, V lost 8 bases, and 7 bases had no gene match. Sequencing used immunoSEQ multiplex PCR; TCRdb keeps in-frame clones, though not all of them. There are almost 35,000 clones in the sample; about 88% occur only once, and under 0.075% lies in the top ten. V usage is TRBV10-3 and J usage is TRBJ2-3, with 9 bases identical to TRBD2. The sample consisted of naive CD4+ T cells from blood. The subset: CD45RA+ naive T cells. The origin of this receptor is a human donor in good health. CDR3 coding DNA: TGTGCCATCTCATTTAGCGGGGGTGGCACAGATACGCAGTATTTT. The encoded protein is CAISFSGGGTDTQYF.